This T cell receptor beta chain stems from a study of shared clonotypes between healthy human individuals. Study background: Samples came from two female and a few male donors aged 18 to 49. General study results and limits: Sequencing depth was expected to influence donor clonotype sharing. Among four donors, approximately 4.6% of naive CD4 clonotypes were found in common.

Produced via immunoSEQ multiplex PCR; TCRdb's table is partial and in-frame only. The sample records about 1,900,000 clones, approximately 94% being singletons. The CDR3 loop spans 17 amino acids. Germline CDR1 SGHDN, CDR2 FVKESK. The ends lost 1 base at V and 2 bases at J; junction bases unmatched: 9. CD45RO-negative, CCR7-selected cells formed the naive CD8 fraction, which excluded terminally differentiated effector memory CD45RA+ cells. About this clone itself: Antigen specificity is unknown.

This receptor was identified in a man aged 18 to 29 in good health. The sequenced material came from naive CD8+ T cells sorted from blood. The chain couples TRBV14 to TRBJ2-7; 9 nucleotides align to TRBD2. For the CDR3, the DNA is TGTGCCAGCAGCCAAGGGGGTGCTAGCGGGGTAACCTACGAGCAGTACTTC. This gives the protein CASSQGGASGVTYEQYF. Based on the CDR3 plus reference TRBV14 and TRBJ2-7, the full variable domain is EAGVTQFPSHSVIEKGQTVTLRCDPISGHDNLYWYRRVMGKEIKFLLHFVKESKQDESGMPNNRFLAERTGGTYSTLKVQPAELEDSGVYFCASSQGGASGVTYEQYFGPGTRLTVT.